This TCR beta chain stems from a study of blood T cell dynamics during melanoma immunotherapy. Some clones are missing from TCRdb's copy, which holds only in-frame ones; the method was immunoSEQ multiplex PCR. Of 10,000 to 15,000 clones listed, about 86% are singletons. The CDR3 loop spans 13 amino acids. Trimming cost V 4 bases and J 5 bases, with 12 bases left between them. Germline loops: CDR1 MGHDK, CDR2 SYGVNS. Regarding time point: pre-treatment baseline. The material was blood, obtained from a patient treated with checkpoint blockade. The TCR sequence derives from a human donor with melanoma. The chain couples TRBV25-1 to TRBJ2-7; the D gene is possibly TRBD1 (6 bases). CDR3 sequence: CASSVSGGDEQYF. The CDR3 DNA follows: TGTGCCAGCAGTGTCAGTGGGGGCGACGAGCAGTACTTC.